This entry is about one T cell receptor beta chain. Its antigen is unknown. Investigators performed immunoSEQ version v3.0 at survey level. Sequencing was performed with immunoSEQ multiplex PCR; in TCRdb, only in-frame clones are kept and a portion is missing. In the table there are fewer than 45,000 clones, about 94% of which are singletons. The sample originates from a study of long-term antiretroviral therapy in people with HIV. Whole-study findings and limits: Clonal expansions arising prior to ART prevailed in the repertoire at every time point.

The V and J ends lost 7 bases and 4 bases respectively, with 7 bases between them. The CDR3 runs to 11 residues. The germline CDR1 and CDR2 sequences are LNHDA and SQIVND (reference sequence). V gene TRBV19 combines with J gene TRBJ1-1; D uncertain. The material sequenced was unsorted PBMCs, taken 4.1 years after starting antiretroviral therapy. The clonotype originates from a woman between 50 and 59 years old with HIV. CDR3 in DNA: TGTGCCAGTAATAGTGTCACTGAAGCTTTCTTT. Its protein is CASNSVTEAFF.